This T cell receptor (beta chain) was found in a study of vaccination effects on CD4 cells after COVID-19. General observations from the study: Early timepoints after infection were absent, and convalescent patients were few in the study. Common cold coronavirus cross-reactivity was shown by only 1 of 255 vaccine-induced clones in healthy vaccinees.

Comment on this clone: Its target is unknown.

Germline values: CDR1 SNHLY, CDR2 FYNNEI. The CDR3 spans 16 residues. V shed 4 bases, J shed 5 bases, and the junction held 11 bases outside the gene matches. Only in-frame clones appear in the TCRdb table, and some are missing; sequencing was by immunoSEQ multiplex PCR. The sample lists about 23,000 clones, approximately 73% occurring once. Under the ViraFEST assay, PBMC were stimulated with viral peptide pools so that antigen-specific CD4+ T cells expanded. Sequencing was performed afterwards. Following 10 days of culture, CD4+ T cells were isolated. Nucleocapsid antibody tests were negative, and the vaccine recipients had no prior SARS-CoV-2 infection. Supplemented with about 9.9 IU/ml IL-2 and approximately 9.7 ug/ml peptides, a few million PBMC per well were kept in culture. A half-volume exchange with IL-2 medium occurred on days 3 and 7.

The clonotype comes from a human donor who received a COVID-19 vaccine. J is TRBJ1-1 and V is TRBV2, with 9 bases aligning to TRBD1. The specimen comprised CD4+ T cells from PBMCs cultured with SARS-CoV-2 spike peptides, sampled before COVID-19 vaccination. CDR3 region: CASSVSAGTGRTEAFF. The DNA for the CDR3 is TGTGCCAGCAGTGTGTCGGCCGGGACAGGGCGGACTGAAGCTTTCTTT. Full variable domain (missing parts from reference TRBV2 and TRBJ1-1): EPEVTQTPSHQVTQMGQEVILRCVPISNHLYFYWYRQILGQKVEFLVSFYNNEISEKSEIFDDQFSVERPDGSNFTLKIRSTKLEDSAMYFCASSVSAGTGRTEAFFGQGTRLTVV.